This T cell receptor (beta chain) was sequenced in a study of CD8 T cells in Susac syndrome. There are 15 residues in the CDR3. With 3 bases clipped from V and 5 bases from J, the junction kept 4 bases outside the gene matches. Per the germline V gene, CDR1 is SGDLS and CDR2 is YYNGEE. The control group consisted of healthy donors matched for age and sex. Reverse transcription used roughly 0.45 to 1 ug RNA and random hexamers. Amplification of TCR beta CDR3 used immunoSEQ multiplex PCR across 54 Vbeta and 13 Jbeta. Using its own MiXCR run on the immunoSEQ multiplex PCR reads, TCRdb lists one record per CDR3 protein. The table includes fewer than 150,000 distinct CDR3 sequences, about 94% detected once.

The source is a human donor in good health. The V call is TRBV9, the J call TRBJ2-3; 12 positions agree with TRBD2. Sequencing was carried out using CD8+ T cells from PBMCs. CDR3 bases: TGTGCCAGCAGCGGGCCGGGACTAGCGGGAGATACGCAGTATTTT. As protein: CASSGPGLAGDTQYF.